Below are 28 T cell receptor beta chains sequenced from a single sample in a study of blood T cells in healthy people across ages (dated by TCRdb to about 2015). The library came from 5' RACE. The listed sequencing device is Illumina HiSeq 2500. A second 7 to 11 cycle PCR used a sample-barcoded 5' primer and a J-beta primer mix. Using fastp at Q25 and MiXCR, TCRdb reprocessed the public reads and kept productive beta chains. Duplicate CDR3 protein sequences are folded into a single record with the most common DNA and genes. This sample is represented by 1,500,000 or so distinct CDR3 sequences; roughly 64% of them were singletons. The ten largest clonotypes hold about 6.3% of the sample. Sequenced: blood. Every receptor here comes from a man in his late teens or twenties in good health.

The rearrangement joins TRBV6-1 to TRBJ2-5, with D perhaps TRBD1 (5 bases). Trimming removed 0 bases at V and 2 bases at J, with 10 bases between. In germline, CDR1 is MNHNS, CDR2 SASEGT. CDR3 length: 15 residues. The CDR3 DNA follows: TGTGCCAGCAGTGAAGCCAATAGACAGCAAGAGACCCAGTACTTC. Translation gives CASSEANRQQETQYF.

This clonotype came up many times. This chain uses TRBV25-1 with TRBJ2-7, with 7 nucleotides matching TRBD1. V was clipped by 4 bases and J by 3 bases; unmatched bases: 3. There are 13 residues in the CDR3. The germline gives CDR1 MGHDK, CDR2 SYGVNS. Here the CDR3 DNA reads TGTGCCAGCAGTGTGACAGGGAGCTACGAGCAGTACTTC. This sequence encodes CASSVTGSYEQYF.

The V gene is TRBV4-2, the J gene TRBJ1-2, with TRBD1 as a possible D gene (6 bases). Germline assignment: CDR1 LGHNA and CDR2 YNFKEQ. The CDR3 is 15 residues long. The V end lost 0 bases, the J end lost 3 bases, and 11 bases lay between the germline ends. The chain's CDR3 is CASSQEGGEDYGYTF. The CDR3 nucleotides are TGTGCCAGCAGCCAAGAAGGGGGGGAAGACTATGGCTACACCTTC.

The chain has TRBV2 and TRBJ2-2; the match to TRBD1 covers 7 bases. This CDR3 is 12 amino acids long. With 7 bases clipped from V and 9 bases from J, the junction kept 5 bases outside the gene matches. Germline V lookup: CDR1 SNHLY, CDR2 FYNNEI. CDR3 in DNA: TGTGCCAGCATGACAGGGTTTTGGGAGCTGTTTTTT. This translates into CASMTGFWELFF. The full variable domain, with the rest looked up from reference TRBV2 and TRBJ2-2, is EPEVTQTPSHQVTQMGQEVILRCVPISNHLYFYWYRQILGQKVEFLVSFYNNEISEKSEIFDDQFSVERPDGSNFTLKIRSTKLEDSAMYFCASMTGFWELFFGEGSRLTVL.

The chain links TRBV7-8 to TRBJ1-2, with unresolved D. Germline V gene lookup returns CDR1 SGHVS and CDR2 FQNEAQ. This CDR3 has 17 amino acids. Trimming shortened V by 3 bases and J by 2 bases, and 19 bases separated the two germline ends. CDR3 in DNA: TGTGCCAGCAGCTTCCCCCGATTAGCAACGACCAACTATGGCTACACCTTC. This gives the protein CASSFPRLATTNYGYTF.

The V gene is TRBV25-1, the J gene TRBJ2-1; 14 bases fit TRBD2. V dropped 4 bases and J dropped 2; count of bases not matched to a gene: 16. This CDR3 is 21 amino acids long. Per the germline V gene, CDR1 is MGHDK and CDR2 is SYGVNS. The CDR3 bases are TGTGCCAGCAGTGGGCTTTCGCAGCGACTAGCGGGGGGGCTAACCTACAATGAGCAGTTCTTC. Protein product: CASSGLSQRLAGGLTYNEQFF. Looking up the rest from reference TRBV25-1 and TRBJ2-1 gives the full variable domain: EADIYQTPRYLVIGTGKKITLECSQTMGHDKMYWYQQDPGMELHLIHYSYGVNSTEKGDLSSESTVSRIRTEHFPLTLESARPSHTSQYLCASSGLSQRLAGGLTYNEQFFGPGTRLTVL.

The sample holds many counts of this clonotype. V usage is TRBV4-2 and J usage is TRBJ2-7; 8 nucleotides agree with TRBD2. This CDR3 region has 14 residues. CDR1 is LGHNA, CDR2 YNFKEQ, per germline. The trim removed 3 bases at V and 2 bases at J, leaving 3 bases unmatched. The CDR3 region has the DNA TGTGCCAGCAGCCAGGGCGGGGGGACCTACGAGCAGTACTTC. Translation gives CASSQGGGTYEQYF.

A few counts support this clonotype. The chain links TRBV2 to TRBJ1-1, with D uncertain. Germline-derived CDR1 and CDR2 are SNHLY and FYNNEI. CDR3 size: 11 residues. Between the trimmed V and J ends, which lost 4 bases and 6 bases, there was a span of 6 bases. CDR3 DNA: TGTGCCAGCAGTGCCGGGGCTGAAGCTTTCTTT. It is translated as CASSAGAEAFF.

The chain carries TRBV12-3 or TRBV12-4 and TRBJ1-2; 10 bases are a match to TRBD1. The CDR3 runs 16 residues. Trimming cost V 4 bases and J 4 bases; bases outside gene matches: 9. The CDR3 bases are TGTGCCAGCAGTTCTCGGGACAGGGGCTCCTTCTATGGCTACACCTTC. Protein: CASSSRDRGSFYGYTF.

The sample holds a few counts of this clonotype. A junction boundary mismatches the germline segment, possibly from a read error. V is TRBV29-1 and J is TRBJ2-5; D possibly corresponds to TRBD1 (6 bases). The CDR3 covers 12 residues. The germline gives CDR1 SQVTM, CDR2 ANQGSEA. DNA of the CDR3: TGCAGCTCAGGGGCAGCTCAAGGGACCCAGTACTTC. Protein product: CSSGAAQGTQYF.

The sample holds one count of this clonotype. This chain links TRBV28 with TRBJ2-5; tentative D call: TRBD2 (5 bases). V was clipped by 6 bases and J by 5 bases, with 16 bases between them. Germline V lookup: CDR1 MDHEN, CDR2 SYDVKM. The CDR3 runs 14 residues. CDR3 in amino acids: CASSPSPLYETQYF. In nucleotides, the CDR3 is TGTGCCAGCAGCCCTAGCCCCTTGTACGAGACCCAGTACTTC.

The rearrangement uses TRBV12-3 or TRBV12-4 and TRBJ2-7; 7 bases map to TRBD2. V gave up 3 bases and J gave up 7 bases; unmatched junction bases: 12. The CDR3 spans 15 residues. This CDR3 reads CASSFEGGPFVEQYF. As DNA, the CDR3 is TGTGCCAGCAGTTTTGAGGGAGGGCCTTTTGTTGAGCAGTACTTC.

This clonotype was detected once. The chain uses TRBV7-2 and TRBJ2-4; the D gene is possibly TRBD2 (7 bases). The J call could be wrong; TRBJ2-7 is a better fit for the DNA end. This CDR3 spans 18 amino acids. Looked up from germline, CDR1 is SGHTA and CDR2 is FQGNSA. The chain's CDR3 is CASSPFIGGRGSSYEQYF. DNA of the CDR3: TGTGCCAGCAGCCCATTTATTGGGGGGCGCGGGAGTTCGTACGAGCAGTACTTC.

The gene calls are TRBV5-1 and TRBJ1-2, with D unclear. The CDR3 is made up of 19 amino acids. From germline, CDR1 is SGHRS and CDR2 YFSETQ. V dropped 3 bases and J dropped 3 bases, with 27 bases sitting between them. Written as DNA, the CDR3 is TGCGCCAGCAGCTCCCATTTTTCCTCTCGAACCACAGCTTACTATGGCTACACCTTC. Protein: CASSSHFSSRTTAYYGYTF.

The CDR3 reads CASSPFRTGSSGSGANVLTF. CDR3 DNA sequence: TGCGCCAGCAGCCCCTTCCGTACAGGCAGCTCTGGCTCTGGGGCCAACGTCCTGACTTTC. This chain connects TRBV4-1 to TRBJ2-6, with a possible D match to TRBD1 (5 bases). The CDR3 is 20 amino acids. The V and J ends lost 4 bases and 0 bases respectively, with 22 bases between them. The germline V gene encodes CDR1 MGHRA and CDR2 YSYEKL.

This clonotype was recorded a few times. CDR3 amino acids: CASSPRQGMNEQYF. CDR3 in DNA: TGTGCCAGCAGCCCTAGACAGGGAATGAACGAGCAGTACTTC. The rearrangement uses TRBV7-2 and TRBJ2-4, with 7 nucleotides matching TRBD1. The DNA end favors TRBJ2-7, so the J call may be wrong. This CDR3 contains 14 residues. Looked up from germline, CDR1 is SGHTA and CDR2 is FQGNSA.

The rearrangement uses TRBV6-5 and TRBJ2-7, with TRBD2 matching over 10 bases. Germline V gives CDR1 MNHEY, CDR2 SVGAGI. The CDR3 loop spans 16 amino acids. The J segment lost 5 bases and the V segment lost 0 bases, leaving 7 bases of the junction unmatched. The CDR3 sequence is CASSYSKLAGANEQYF. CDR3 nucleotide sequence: TGTGCCAGCAGTTACTCCAAGCTAGCGGGAGCTAACGAGCAGTACTTC.

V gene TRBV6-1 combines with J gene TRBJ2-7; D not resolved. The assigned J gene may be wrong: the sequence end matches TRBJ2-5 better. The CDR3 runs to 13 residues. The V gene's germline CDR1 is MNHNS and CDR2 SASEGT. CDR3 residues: CASSEALVQTQYF. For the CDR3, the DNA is TGTGCCAGCAGTGAAGCGTTAGTGCAGACCCAGTACTTC.

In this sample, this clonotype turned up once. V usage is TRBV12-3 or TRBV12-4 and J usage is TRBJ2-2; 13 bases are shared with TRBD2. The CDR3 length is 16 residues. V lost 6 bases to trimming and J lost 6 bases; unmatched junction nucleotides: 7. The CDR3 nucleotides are TGTGCCAGCAGCAGGACTAGCGGGAGAGTATCCGGGGAGCTGTTTTTT. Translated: CASSRTSGRVSGELFF.

This chain's CDR3 is CASARTGGTGELFF. The CDR3, as DNA: TGTGCCAGCGCCCGTACAGGGGGCACCGGGGAGCTGTTTTTT. V is TRBV28 and J is TRBJ2-2; 8 bases line up with TRBD1. The junction had 6 bases not matched to a gene; V was cut back by 8 bases and J by 4 bases. The V gene's germline CDR1 is MDHEN and CDR2 SYDVKM. The CDR3 has 14 amino acids.

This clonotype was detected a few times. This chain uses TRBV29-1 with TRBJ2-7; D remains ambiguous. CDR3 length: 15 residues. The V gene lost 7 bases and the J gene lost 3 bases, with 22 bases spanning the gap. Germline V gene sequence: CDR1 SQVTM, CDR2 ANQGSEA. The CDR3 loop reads CSAPDGPHLNYEQYF. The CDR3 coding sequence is TGCAGCGCCCCTGACGGGCCCCACCTTAACTACGAGCAGTACTTC.

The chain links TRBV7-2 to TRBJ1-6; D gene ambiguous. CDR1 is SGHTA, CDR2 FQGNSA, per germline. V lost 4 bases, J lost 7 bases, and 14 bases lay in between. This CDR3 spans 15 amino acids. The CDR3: CASSYFGRRNSPLHF. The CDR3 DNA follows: TGTGCCAGCAGCTATTTCGGACGGAGAAATTCACCCCTCCACTTT.

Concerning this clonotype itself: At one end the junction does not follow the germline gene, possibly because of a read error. DNA for the CDR3: TGTGCCGGCAGCTTCCCTACGGGGACCACTAGCTCCTACGAGCAGTACTTC. This translates into CAGSFPTGTTSSYEQYF. V and J are TRBV7-9 and TRBJ2-7, with D possibly called TRBD1 or TRBD2 (5 bases each). The length of the CDR3 is 17 residues. Germline assignment: CDR1 SEHNR and CDR2 FQNEAQ (reference sequence).

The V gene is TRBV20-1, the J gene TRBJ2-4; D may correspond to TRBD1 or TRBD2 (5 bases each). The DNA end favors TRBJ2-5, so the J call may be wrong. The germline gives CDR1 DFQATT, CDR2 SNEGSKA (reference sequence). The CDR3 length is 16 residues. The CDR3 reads CSARGRGPTYQETQYF. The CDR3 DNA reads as TGCAGTGCTAGAGGAAGGGGACCTACATACCAAGAGACCCAGTACTTC.

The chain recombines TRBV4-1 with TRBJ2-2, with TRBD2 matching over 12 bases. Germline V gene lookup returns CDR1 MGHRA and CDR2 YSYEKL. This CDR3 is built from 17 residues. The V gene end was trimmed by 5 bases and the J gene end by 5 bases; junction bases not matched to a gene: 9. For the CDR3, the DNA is TGCGCCAGCAGCTCACGACTAGCGGGAGTGGCTACCGGGGAGCTGTTTTTT. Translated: CASSSRLAGVATGELFF.

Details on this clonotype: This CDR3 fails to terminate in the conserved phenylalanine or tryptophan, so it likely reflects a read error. This chain's CDR3 is CASSGQGGAYNEQFY. CDR3 coding DNA: TGTGCCAGCAGCGGACAGGGGGGAGCCTACAATGAGCAGTTCTAC. This chain joins TRBV11-2 and TRBJ2-1; TRBD1 matches at 10 bases. There are 15 residues in the CDR3. The germline V gene has CDR1 SGHAT and CDR2 FQNNGV. Trimming at V came to 5 bases and at J to 2 bases, leaving 3 bases not matched to a gene.

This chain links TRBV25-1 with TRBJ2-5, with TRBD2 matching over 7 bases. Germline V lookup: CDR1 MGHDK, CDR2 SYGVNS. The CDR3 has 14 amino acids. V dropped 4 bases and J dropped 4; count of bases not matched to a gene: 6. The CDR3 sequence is CASSVGRAPETQYF. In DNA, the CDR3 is TGTGCCAGCAGTGTTGGGAGGGCTCCAGAGACCCAGTACTTC.

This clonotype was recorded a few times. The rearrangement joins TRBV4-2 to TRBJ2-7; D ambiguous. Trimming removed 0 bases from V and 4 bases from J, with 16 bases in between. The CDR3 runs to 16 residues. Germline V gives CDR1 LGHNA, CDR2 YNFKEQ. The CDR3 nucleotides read TGTGCCAGCAGCCAAGAAGGGTCCGCCCCTTCTTACGAGCAGTACTTC. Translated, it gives CASSQEGSAPSYEQYF.